This T cell receptor (beta chain) was found in a study of radiotherapy plus CTLA-4 blockade in lung cancer. Overall study context: Objective responses were observed in 15% to 20% of patients, and disease control was achieved by 30% to 40%.

As regards this clone: Its specificity is unknown. The same CDR3 can be traced to other DNA sequences in this sample.

V shed 2 bases, J shed 9 bases, and the junction held 8 bases outside the gene matches. Germline assignment: CDR1 SNHLY and CDR2 FYNNEI. CDR3 length: 15 amino acids. General study findings and limits: In blood, tumor-derived TCR clones expanded after radiotherapy plus ipilimumab. Reported findings show early blood T cell clone dynamics, with interferon-beta, best predicted response.

The study gave focal radiation plus ipilimumab CTLA-4 blockade to patients with chemo-refractory metastatic non-small-cell lung cancer. Profiling relied on immunoSEQ multiplex PCR, and the TCRdb table lists in-frame clones only, not all of them. Here the sample spans roughly 71,000 clones, around 82% being singletons. The chain couples TRBV2 to TRBJ2-1; 9 nucleotides line up with TRBD2. This TCR came from a human donor with non-small cell lung cancer who had a complete response to radiotherapy plus ipilimumab. Sequenced material: peripheral blood, taken from a patient treated with radiotherapy plus ipilimumab. CDR3 region: CASSERRGGFGEQFF. CDR3 nucleotides: TGTGCCAGCAGTGAACGGCGGGGGGGGTTCGGTGAGCAGTTCTTC.